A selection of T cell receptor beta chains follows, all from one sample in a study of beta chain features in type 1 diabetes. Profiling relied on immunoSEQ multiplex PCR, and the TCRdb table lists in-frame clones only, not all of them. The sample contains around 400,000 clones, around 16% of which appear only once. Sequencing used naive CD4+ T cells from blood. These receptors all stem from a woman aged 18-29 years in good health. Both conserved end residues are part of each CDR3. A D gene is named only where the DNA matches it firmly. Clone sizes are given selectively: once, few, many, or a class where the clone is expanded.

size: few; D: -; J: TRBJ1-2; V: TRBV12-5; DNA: TGTGCTAGTGGGAGACAGGCTGGCTACACCTTC; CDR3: CASGRQAGYTF
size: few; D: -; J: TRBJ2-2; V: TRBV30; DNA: TGTGCCTGGAGTGTAGTAGGGGGTAGAAAGGCCGGGGAGCTGTTTTTT; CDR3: CAWSVVGGRKAGELFF
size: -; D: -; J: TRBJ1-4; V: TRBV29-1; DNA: TGCAGCTCCATGAGGGGGGGCCGGGGTGAAAAACTGTTTTTT; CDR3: CSSMRGGRGEKLFF
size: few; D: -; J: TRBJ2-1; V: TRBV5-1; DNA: TGCGCCAGCAGCTTGGGACAGGGGACTACCAATGAGCAGTTCTTC; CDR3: CASSLGQGTTNEQFF
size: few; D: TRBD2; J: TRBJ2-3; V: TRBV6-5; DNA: TGTGCCAGCAGCCCGGGACTAGCGGGAGCAGATACGCAGTATTTT; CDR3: CASSPGLAGADTQYF
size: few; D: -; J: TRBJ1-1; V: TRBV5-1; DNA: TGCGCCAGCAGCTTGGACCGCGACACTGAAGCTTTCTTT; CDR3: CASSLDRDTEAFF
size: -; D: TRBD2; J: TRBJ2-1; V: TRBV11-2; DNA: TGTGCCAGCAGCTCCCCTGGACTAGCGGGAGCATCCTACAATGAGCAGTTCTTC; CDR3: CASSSPGLAGASYNEQFF
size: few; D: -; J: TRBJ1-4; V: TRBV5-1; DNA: TGCGCCAGCAGCTTTGGGGACACCGCGGAAAAACTGTTTTTT; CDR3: CASSFGDTAEKLFF
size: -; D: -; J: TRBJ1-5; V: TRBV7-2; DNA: TGTGCCAGCAGCTTAGAAGTCAGGGGTGGGCAGCCCCAGCATTTT; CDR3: CASSLEVRGGQPQHF
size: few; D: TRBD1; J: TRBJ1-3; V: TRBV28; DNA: TGTGCCAGCACCATACAAATTCCGGACAGGGACTCTGGAAACACCATATATTTT; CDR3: CASTIQIPDRDSGNTIYF
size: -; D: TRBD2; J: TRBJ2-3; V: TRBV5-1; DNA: TGCGCCAGCAGCGCGACTAGCGGGAGCACAGATACGCAGTATTTT; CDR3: CASSATSGSTDTQYF
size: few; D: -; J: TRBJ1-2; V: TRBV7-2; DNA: TGTGCCAGCAGCTTTGGGGGGGGAGGCTATGGCTACACCTTC; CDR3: CASSFGGGGYGYTF
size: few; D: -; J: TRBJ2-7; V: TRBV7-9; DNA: TGTGCCAGCAGCTTAGGAGGTTCGAGGCCCCGCTCCTACGAGCAGTACTTC; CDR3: CASSLGGSRPRSYEQYF